These 25 T cell receptor beta chains came from one sample sequenced in a study of blood T cell repertoires in COVID-19. Generated by immunoSEQ multiplex PCR, the TCRdb table keeps only in-frame clones and is missing some. The sample lists 90,000 to 120,000 clones, 82% seen once, with 4.8% in the top ten. The source material was peripheral blood. These receptor sequences come from a man in his 60s with acute or convalescent COVID-19.

The chain joins TRBV5-4 to TRBJ1-2, with 8 bases that match TRBD1. This CDR3 contains 15 residues. Germline V CDR1 and CDR2: SGHNT, YYREEE (reference sequence). The V segment lost 2 bases and the J segment 4 bases; nucleotides outside the gene matches: 7. Here the CDR3 reads CASSFDRGPVYGYTF. The CDR3 DNA reads TGTGCCAGCAGCTTCGACAGGGGCCCCGTCTATGGCTACACCTTC.

The V and J genes are TRBV2 and TRBJ2-1; 7 bases agree with TRBD2. CDR3 length: 15 amino acids. After removal of 6 bases from V and 7 bases from J, the junction contained 12 bases not matched to a gene. CDR1 is SNHLY and CDR2 is FYNNEI in the germline V gene. In DNA form, the CDR3 reads TGTGCCAGCAGAGCCGGACTAGTTACTACGAATGAGCAGTTCTTC. The encoded protein is CASRAGLVTTNEQFF.

This chain uses TRBV10-1 with TRBJ1-5, with 7 bases aligning to TRBD1. V was clipped by 2 bases and J by 3 bases; unmatched bases: 10. Germline CDR1 reads WNHNN; CDR2 reads SYGVQD (reference sequence). This CDR3 spans 17 amino acids. The CDR3 DNA reads TGCGCCAGCAGTGAGGGGATACAGGGGTGGATCAATCAGCCCCAGCATTTT. Translation gives CASSEGIQGWINQPQHF.

This clone was found a few times. The chain combines TRBV20-1 with TRBJ1-5; the D is unclear. CDR1 DFQATT and CDR2 SNEGSKA come from the germline V gene (reference sequence). Trimming left V 3 bases short and J 0 bases short, with 9 bases between. CDR3 length equals 14 residues. CDR3 coding DNA: TGCAGTGCTAGTCAAGGAGATAGCAATCAGCCCCAGCATTTT. Translated: CSASQGDSNQPQHF.

The CDR3 is CASNRQAEAFF. For the CDR3, the DNA is TGTGCCAGCAATCGACAGGCTGAAGCTTTCTTT. J is TRBJ1-1 and V is TRBV6-5, with a tentative D call TRBD1 (6 bases). Germline CDR1 reads MNHEY; CDR2 reads SVGAGI. This CDR3 region has 11 residues. Trimming shortened V by 7 bases and J by 6 bases, and 9 bases separated the two germline ends.

V and J are TRBV6-5 and TRBJ1-4; TRBD1 aligns across 8 bases. This CDR3 has 14 amino acids. V shed 4 bases and J 10 bases; nucleotides not matched to a gene: 8. Germline V gives CDR1 MNHEY, CDR2 SVGAGI. CDR3 loop: CASSLAGTGRKLFF. CDR3 sequence (DNA): TGTGCCAGCAGTTTAGCCGGGACAGGACGAAAACTGTTTTTT.

This rearrangement joins TRBV3-1 (or the pseudogene TRBV3-2) to TRBJ1-4, with D unresolved. Trimming stripped 1 base from V and 0 bases from J, with 3 bases between. The V gene's germline CDR1 is LGHDT and CDR2 YNNKEL (reference sequence). This CDR3 region has 14 residues. The DNA of the CDR3 is TGTGCCAGCAGCCAAGTAGCAACTAATGAAAAACTGTTTTTT. Translating gives CASSQVATNEKLFF.

The chain couples TRBV6-2 or TRBV6-3 to TRBJ1-2, with D possibly TRBD1 on 6 matching bases. The germline V and J ends were trimmed by 0 bases and 5 bases, with 10 bases remaining between them. CDR3 size: 14 residues. CDR1 MNHEY and CDR2 SVGEGT come from the germline V gene. The CDR3 DNA follows: TGTGCCAGCAGTTACTCGAACAGGGTTTATGGCTACACCTTC. It encodes CASSYSNRVYGYTF.

The chain has TRBV6-5 and TRBJ2-7, with TRBD2 matching over 7 bases. Germline V gene data show CDR1 as MNHEY and CDR2 as SVGAGI. V shed 0 bases and J 4 bases; nucleotides not matched to a gene: 6. The CDR3 runs 15 residues. CDR3 residues: CASSYSGGSRYEQYF. CDR3 DNA sequence: TGTGCCAGCAGTTACTCAGGCGGGAGTCGGTACGAGCAGTACTTC.

The table lists this clone with a few counts. This sequence joins TRBV11-2 and TRBJ1-2; 8 bases fit TRBD1. There are 13 residues in the CDR3. Losses at the gene ends were 5 bases for V and 4 bases for J; bases not matched to a gene: 3. From germline, CDR1 is SGHAT and CDR2 FQNNGV. The CDR3 nucleotides are TGTGCCAGCAGCCCAGGGGGCGGCTATGGCTACACCTTC. Its protein product is CASSPGGGYGYTF.

This chain connects TRBV10-3 to TRBJ1-1, with D hard to call. The CDR3 is 13 amino acids. The V gene's germline CDR1 is ENHRY and CDR2 SYGVKD. V was trimmed by 10 bases and J by 2 bases, leaving 14 bases between them. The CDR3 region has the DNA TGTGCCACCGGGGAACAGATCAACACTGAAGCTTTCTTT. It encodes CATGEQINTEAFF.

The rearrangement uses TRBV7-2 and TRBJ2-7, with 11 bases matching TRBD2. The CDR3 covers 16 residues. V shed 6 bases and J 3 bases; nucleotides not matched to a gene: 10. Germline V lookup: CDR1 SGHTA, CDR2 FQGNSA. The CDR3 is CASRFTSGSFSYEQYF. DNA for the CDR3: TGTGCCAGCAGATTTACTAGCGGGAGTTTCAGCTACGAGCAGTACTTC.

The count of this clone is one. This chain links TRBV15 with TRBJ2-7; 8 positions agree with TRBD1. The length of the CDR3 is 13 residues. Trimming at V came to 4 bases and at J to 4 bases, leaving 3 bases not matched to a gene. CDR1 and CDR2 (germline): LNHNV, YYDKDF (reference sequence). CDR3 DNA: TGTGCCACCAGCAACGGACAGGGTTACGAGCAGTACTTC. Its translation: CATSNGQGYEQYF.

This clone appeared a few times. V and J are TRBV7-9 and TRBJ2-1, with 12 positions matching TRBD2. The CDR3 has 14 residues. The germline gives CDR1 SEHNR, CDR2 FQNEAQ (reference sequence). J lost 14 bases, V lost 0 bases, and 5 bases had no gene match. The CDR3 nucleotides read TGTGCCAGCAGCTTAGCTGAGTCTAGCGGGAGGGAGTTCTTC. This codes for CASSLAESSGREFF.

V is TRBV4-1 and J is TRBJ1-6, with 8 bases fitting TRBD1. The junction had 7 bases not matched to a gene; V was cut back by 4 bases and J by 5 bases. Germline V lookup: CDR1 MGHRA, CDR2 YSYEKL. The CDR3 length is 16 residues. The CDR3 reads CASSPKDRANNSPLHF. For the CDR3, the DNA is TGCGCCAGCAGCCCCAAGGACAGGGCCAATAATTCACCCCTCCACTTT.

The J gene is TRBJ2-5, the V gene TRBV25-1, with 9 bases fitting TRBD2. Germline CDR1 is MGHDK and CDR2 is SYGVNS. This CDR3 contains 14 residues. The trim removed 5 bases at V and 5 bases at J, leaving 6 bases unmatched. The CDR3: CASSSSGSGETQYF. The CDR3 nucleotides read TGTGCCAGCAGTAGTAGCGGGAGCGGGGAGACCCAGTACTTC.

CDR3 coding DNA: TGCGCCAGCAGTATTAGAAACACCGGGGAGCTGTTTTTT. This sequence encodes CASSIRNTGELFF. The V call is TRBV5-1, the J call TRBJ2-2; the D is unclear. The CDR3 totals 13 residues. From germline, CDR1 is SGHRS and CDR2 YFSETQ. Between the trimmed V and J ends, which lost 5 bases and 2 bases, there was a span of 7 bases.

V and J are TRBV28 and TRBJ2-1, with TRBD2 matching 7 bases. CDR1 is MDHEN and CDR2 is SYDVKM in the germline V gene. V was pared by 7 bases and J by 5 bases, with 11 bases of the junction left unmatched. This CDR3 region has 15 residues. CDR3 protein: CASTLAGRYHNEQFF. CDR3 nucleotides: TGTGCCAGCACCCTAGCCGGGAGGTACCACAATGAGCAGTTCTTC.

In DNA form, the CDR3 reads TGTGCCAGTACCCGACAGGGTATGAAGGAAAAACTGTTTTTT. This sequence encodes CASTRQGMKEKLFF. The chain combines TRBV19 with TRBJ1-4; TRBD1 agrees at 7 bases. Losses at the gene ends were 7 bases for V and 8 bases for J; bases not matched to a gene: 10. Germline CDR1 and CDR2: LNHDA and SQIVND (reference sequence). This CDR3 has 14 residues.

The chain has TRBV30 and TRBJ1-1; D is uncertain. Germline values: CDR1 GTSNPN, CDR2 SVGIG (reference sequence). The CDR3 is 11 residues long. With 0 bases removed from V and 7 bases from J, the gap between germline ends came to 6 bases. CDR3 sequence: CAWSVPDEAFF. The DNA for the CDR3 is TGTGCCTGGAGTGTACCAGATGAAGCTTTCTTT.

This clone appeared once. This chain connects TRBV19 to TRBJ1-1; tentatively, D is TRBD1 (6 bases). Germline loops: CDR1 LNHDA, CDR2 SQIVND (reference sequence). This CDR3 spans 12 amino acids. Trimming removed 3 bases from V and 5 bases from J, with 7 bases in between. As DNA, the CDR3 is TGTGCCAGTAGTATCCAGGGGACTGAAGCTTTCTTT. Translated, it gives CASSIQGTEAFF. The full variable domain, rest sourced from reference TRBV19 and TRBJ1-1, is DGGITQSPKYLFRKEGQNVTLSCEQNLNHDAMYWYRQDPGQGLRLIYYSQIVNDFQKGDIAEGYSVSREKKESFPLTVTSAQKNPTAFYLCASSIQGTEAFFGQGTRLTVV.

The chain recombines TRBV3-1 (or the pseudogene TRBV3-2) with TRBJ1-4; maybe TRBD1 (5 bases). Germline V gene data show CDR1 as LGHDT and CDR2 as YNNKEL (reference sequence). The length of the CDR3 is 15 residues. V was clipped by 4 bases and J by 4 bases, with 13 bases between them. CDR3 DNA: TGTGCCAGCAGCCCCGGGACTGTGGTTAATGAAAAACTGTTTTTT. This sequence encodes CASSPGTVVNEKLFF.

The chain links TRBV4-1 to TRBJ2-5; 9 positions agree with TRBD1. The germline gives CDR1 MGHRA, CDR2 YSYEKL. The V and J ends lost 2 bases and 2 bases, in that order; junction bases with no gene match: 3. CDR3 length: 15 amino acids. DNA for the CDR3: TGCGCCAGCAGCCAACACGGGACAGGGCAAGAGACCCAGTACTTC. Protein: CASSQHGTGQETQYF.

V gene TRBV11-3 combines with J gene TRBJ1-4; no reliable D call. The CDR3 runs 15 residues. The ends were cut back, 3 bases at V and 3 bases at J, with 11 bases in the middle. The germline CDR1 and CDR2 sequences are SGHNT and YENEEA. The CDR3 coding sequence is TGTGCCAGCAGCTTGGGTCGGGGTGCTAATGAAAAACTGTTTTTT. Translating it yields CASSLGRGANEKLFF.

This rearrangement joins TRBV19 to TRBJ2-5, with D unresolved. Germline CDR1 reads LNHDA; CDR2 reads SQIVND (reference sequence). This CDR3 comprises 13 residues. Trimming shortened V by 5 bases and J by 10 bases, and 17 bases separated the two germline ends. The CDR3 bases are TGTGCCAGTAGTTCGGCCTACTCCGGGTTCCAGTACTTC. Translating it yields CASSSAYSGFQYF.